A selection of T cell receptor beta chains follows, all from one sample in a study of vaccination and CD4 T cells after COVID-19. MiXCR, applied by TCRdb to the PCR reads, yields one record per CDR3 protein. The data show roughly 8,900 distinct CDR3 sequences, less than 40% seen once. For these TCRs, the target antigens are not known. The sample taken for sequencing was cultured CD4+ T cells from blood. These receptors were obtained from a human donor with COVID-19. Each CDR3 is given with its conserved first and last residue. Each record gives: clone size, V gene, D gene, J gene, CDR3 DNA, CDR3 protein. D genes are given only for firm matches. Part of the rows lack a size; the others show once, few, many or a class for expanded clones.

clone_size: NA
v_call: TRBV29-1
d_call: NA
j_call: TRBJ1-2
cdr3_nt: TGCAGCGTTGAAGTGGGGCCCTCAGGTTACACCTTC
cdr3_aa: CSVEVGPSGYTF

clone_size: NA
v_call: TRBV6-1
d_call: TRBD2
j_call: TRBJ2-5
cdr3_nt: TGTGCCAGCGGGCTCCGGGGGGGCAGAGAGACCCAGTACTTC
cdr3_aa: CASGLRGGRETQYF

clone_size: NA
v_call: TRBV7-2
d_call: TRBD2
j_call: TRBJ2-3
cdr3_nt: TGTGCCAGCAGCCCCGGGGAGCGGGGGGTGGGAGATACGCAGTATTTT
cdr3_aa: CASSPGERGVGDTQYF

clone_size: NA
v_call: TRBV6-1
d_call: NA
j_call: TRBJ2-2
cdr3_nt: TGTGCCACCACACTATTGATTCGGGGGGCAACCGGGGAGCTGTTTTTT
cdr3_aa: CATTLLIRGATGELFF

clone_size: NA
v_call: TRBV4-2
d_call: TRBD2
j_call: TRBJ2-2
cdr3_nt: TGTGCCAGCAGCCTCGGGGGGACCGACACCGGGGAGCTGTTTTTT
cdr3_aa: CASSLGGTDTGELFF

clone_size: few
v_call: TRBV6-2/TRBV6-3
d_call: NA
j_call: TRBJ1-5
cdr3_nt: TGTGCCAGCAGTTACAATAAGGATAGCAATCAGCCCCAGCATTTT
cdr3_aa: CASSYNKDSNQPQHF

clone_size: few
v_call: TRBV7-2
d_call: TRBD1
j_call: TRBJ1-5
cdr3_nt: TGTGCCAGCAGTCAAACAGGGGGCAGTCAGCCCCAGCATTTT
cdr3_aa: CASSQTGGSQPQHF

clone_size: NA
v_call: TRBV18
d_call: TRBD2
j_call: TRBJ2-1
cdr3_nt: TGTGCCAGCTCATACCTGCGGGGGGGCCCCTACAATGAGCAGTTCTTC
cdr3_aa: CASSYLRGGPYNEQFF

clone_size: NA
v_call: TRBV6-4
d_call: TRBD1
j_call: TRBJ1-2
cdr3_nt: TGTGCCAGCAGAGGGACAGGGGGACCCAACTATGGCTACACCTTC
cdr3_aa: CASRGTGGPNYGYTF

clone_size: NA
v_call: TRBV27
d_call: NA
j_call: TRBJ1-5
cdr3_nt: TGTGCCAGCAGTCCCGGGACACATGGGGATCAGCCCCAGCATTTT
cdr3_aa: CASSPGTHGDQPQHF

clone_size: few
v_call: TRBV12-3/TRBV12-4
d_call: NA
j_call: TRBJ1-2
cdr3_nt: TGTGCCAGCAGTTCCTTTTCGGACAGCGACTATGGCTACACCTTC
cdr3_aa: CASSSFSDSDYGYTF

clone_size: few
v_call: TRBV7-2
d_call: NA
j_call: TRBJ1-5
cdr3_nt: TGTGCCAGCAGCTACAGAGGGGGGAGCAATCAGCCCCAGCATTTT
cdr3_aa: CASSYRGGSNQPQHF

clone_size: few
v_call: TRBV28
d_call: NA
j_call: TRBJ1-3
cdr3_nt: TGTGCCAGCAGTCCTGGGAGCTCTGGAAACACCATATATTTT
cdr3_aa: CASSPGSSGNTIYF

clone_size: NA
v_call: TRBV6-5
d_call: NA
j_call: TRBJ2-7
cdr3_nt: TGTGCCAGCAGTTACGGTGCAGGGGCGCAATACGAGCAGTACTTC
cdr3_aa: CASSYGAGAQYEQYF

clone_size: large
v_call: TRBV2
d_call: NA
j_call: TRBJ2-2
cdr3_nt: TGTGCCAGCAGTCAGGTCAGGGACACCGGGGAGCTGTTTTTT
cdr3_aa: CASSQVRDTGELFF

clone_size: few
v_call: TRBV5-1
d_call: NA
j_call: TRBJ1-5
cdr3_nt: TGCGCCAGCAGCTTGGCCCCCGGCAGCGGTAGGCCCCAGCATTTT
cdr3_aa: CASSLAPGSGRPQHF

clone_size: NA
v_call: TRBV11-2
d_call: TRBD1
j_call: TRBJ2-7
cdr3_nt: TGTGCCAGCAGCTCATACAGGGGATTGGCCTACGAGCAGTACTTC
cdr3_aa: CASSSYRGLAYEQYF

clone_size: NA
v_call: TRBV20-1
d_call: NA
j_call: TRBJ1-5
cdr3_nt: TGCAGTGCTATAAGTATCGGGAGGACGGACCAGCCCCAGCATTTT
cdr3_aa: CSAISIGRTDQPQHF

clone_size: few
v_call: TRBV6-4
d_call: NA
j_call: TRBJ1-6
cdr3_nt: TGTGCCAGCAGTGAGAAGACAGGTTATAGTTCACCCCTCCACTTT
cdr3_aa: CASSEKTGYSSPLHF

clone_size: NA
v_call: TRBV11-3
d_call: NA
j_call: TRBJ2-5
cdr3_nt: TGTGCCAGCAGCCTCCGGGGGCGTTCAGAGACCCAGTACTTC
cdr3_aa: CASSLRGRSETQYF

clone_size: NA
v_call: TRBV5-6
d_call: NA
j_call: TRBJ1-1
cdr3_nt: TGTGCCAGCAGCCAAATGAGCGCTCTGGCTTTCTTT
cdr3_aa: CASSQMSALAFF

clone_size: few
v_call: TRBV20-1
d_call: TRBD1
j_call: TRBJ1-2
cdr3_nt: TGCAGTGCTAGGGGGGACAGGGAGCACTATGGCTACACCTTC
cdr3_aa: CSARGDREHYGYTF

clone_size: NA
v_call: TRBV11-1
d_call: NA
j_call: TRBJ2-5
cdr3_nt: TGTGCCAGCAGCTTACGCTGGTTAGGAGAGACCCAGTACTTC
cdr3_aa: CASSLRWLGETQYF

clone_size: NA
v_call: TRBV6-1
d_call: NA
j_call: TRBJ2-1
cdr3_nt: TGTGCCAGCAGTAGAGGGGCCAATGAGCAGTTCTTC
cdr3_aa: CASSRGANEQFF

clone_size: NA
v_call: TRBV11-3
d_call: NA
j_call: TRBJ2-7
cdr3_nt: TGTGCCAGCAGCGTGACAGGTTACGAGCAGTACTTC
cdr3_aa: CASSVTGYEQYF

clone_size: few
v_call: TRBV11-2
d_call: TRBD1
j_call: TRBJ2-5
cdr3_nt: TGTGCCAGCAGCTTGGACAGGGGGCGAGAGACCCAGTACTTC
cdr3_aa: CASSLDRGRETQYF

clone_size: few
v_call: TRBV6-1
d_call: NA
j_call: TRBJ1-1
cdr3_nt: TGTGCCAGCAGTCCGACCCGAACAGGGAGGTACGACACTGAAGCTTTCTTT
cdr3_aa: CASSPTRTGRYDTEAFF

clone_size: NA
v_call: TRBV9
d_call: NA
j_call: TRBJ2-5
cdr3_nt: TGTGCCAGCAGCTTGTCGGGGGCAGGAGCAGAGACCCAGTACTTC
cdr3_aa: CASSLSGAGAETQYF

clone_size: NA
v_call: TRBV5-4
d_call: TRBD2
j_call: TRBJ2-3
cdr3_nt: TGTGCCAGCAGCTTGGGGCTAGCGGGGGCAGATACGCAGTATTTT
cdr3_aa: CASSLGLAGADTQYF

clone_size: NA
v_call: TRBV6-2/TRBV6-3
d_call: NA
j_call: TRBJ2-1
cdr3_nt: TGTGCCAGCAGCAAATCAAAGGCCACTGAGCAGTTCTTC
cdr3_aa: CASSKSKATEQFF

clone_size: NA
v_call: TRBV5-6
d_call: TRBD2
j_call: TRBJ2-7
cdr3_nt: TGTGCCAGCATCCCCGGGGGGAGAGTTTCCGAGCAGTACTTC
cdr3_aa: CASIPGGRVSEQYF

clone_size: NA
v_call: TRBV2
d_call: NA
j_call: TRBJ2-7
cdr3_nt: TGTGCCAGCAGGGCTGACAGGCCTTCCTACGAGCAGTACTTC
cdr3_aa: CASRADRPSYEQYF

clone_size: NA
v_call: TRBV5-4
d_call: NA
j_call: TRBJ2-1
cdr3_nt: TGTGCCAGCAGCTTGCTAGGAGAGCAGTTCTTC
cdr3_aa: CASSLLGEQFF

clone_size: NA
v_call: TRBV11-2
d_call: TRBD1
j_call: TRBJ1-1
cdr3_nt: TGTGCCAGCAGCTTTACTGGACAGGGCACTGAAGCTTTCTTT
cdr3_aa: CASSFTGQGTEAFF